The entry below gives a single T cell receptor beta chain sequence along with its context. As yet, its antigen is unknown. This entry is derived from a study of PD-1 blockade in classical Hodgkin lymphoma. Study findings and constraints: Lower baseline TCR diversity marked trial partial responders and progressors.

Clones were sequenced by immunoSEQ multiplex PCR, and TCRdb holds only the in-frame ones, with some missing. The data hold 50,000 or so clones, with around 87% observed a single time. Time point meaning: cycle 4 day 1 (C4D1), after 5 to 7 weeks of nivolumab. There was relapse after autologous stem cell transplantation in every patient, and there was variation in brentuximab vedotin exposure. This TCR derives from a human donor with classical Hodgkin lymphoma. The sample consisted of peripheral blood mononuclear cells (PBMCs), taken before the fourth cycle of nivolumab.

The CDR3 DNA reads as TGTGCCTGGAGCCGCGGCAGTAAGAGTCAGCCCCAGCATTTT. Encoded protein: CAWSRGSKSQPQHF. V usage is TRBV30 and J usage is TRBJ1-5; the D is unclear. This CDR3 has 14 residues. V lost 3 bases and J 6 bases, leaving 15 bases between the germline ends. The germline V gene has CDR1 GTSNPN and CDR2 SVGIG (reference sequence).